This is a list of T cell receptor beta chains from one sample in a study of OX40 agonist ivuxolimab in advanced cancers. Assay used: immunoSEQ multiplex PCR; TCRdb lists only in-frame clones, some missing. The repertoire holds fewer than 100,000 clones, roughly 87% seen once, with around 0.19% in the top ten. Here the sequenced sample was CD4+ or CD8+ T cells sorted from blood, taken in a trial of the OX40 agonist ivuxolimab. The receptors derive from an adult with an advanced solid tumor such as melanoma, head and neck, liver or kidney cancer. CDR3s include the opening cysteine and the closing phenylalanine or tryptophan. Fields, in order: D gene, J gene, V gene, clone size, CDR3 DNA, CDR3 protein. D genes are given only for firm matches. For some rows the clone size is stated as once, few or many, or as a class when expanded; others skip it.

-,TRBJ2-7,TRBV7-2,few,TGTGCCAGCAGCCCTCCTAACTACGAGCAGTACTTC,CASSPPNYEQYF
-,TRBJ2-7,TRBV4-1,few,TGCGCCAGCAGCCAAGATTCAGGGGTTGGGTACGAGCAGTACTTC,CASSQDSGVGYEQYF
-,TRBJ2-1,TRBV28,-,TGTGCCAGCAGGGGACCTATCAATGAGCAGTTCTTC,CASRGPINEQFF
-,TRBJ2-1,TRBV10-2,once,TGCGCCAGCAGTGAGGCCCGGGGCTCCTACAATGAGCAGTTCTTC,CASSEARGSYNEQFF
-,TRBJ2-7,TRBV7-2,-,TGTGCCAGCAGCCCCCCTACTCTCTCCTACGAGCAGTACTTC,CASSPPTLSYEQYF
TRBD1,TRBJ1-5,TRBV15,-,TGTGCCACCAGCAGAGGTGGGACAGGTTCCAATCAGCCCCAGCATTTT,CATSRGGTGSNQPQHF
-,TRBJ2-1,TRBV5-1,-,TGCGCCAGCAGCCTGCTAGCAATAGGCTACAATGAGCAGTTCTTC,CASSLLAIGYNEQFF
-,TRBJ1-5,TRBV19,-,TGTGCCAGTAGTATTTTCGGTCTAAGGGGTGGCAATCAGCCCCAGCATTTT,CASSIFGLRGGNQPQHF
-,TRBJ1-1,TRBV2,-,TGTGCCAGCGTCCCGGGACCCACCAACACTGAAGCTTTCTTT,CASVPGPTNTEAFF
TRBD1,TRBJ1-1,TRBV11-1,-,TGTGCCAGCAGCTTGTCAGGGGGCACTGAAGCTTTCTTT,CASSLSGGTEAFF
-,TRBJ2-3,TRBV19,-,TGTGCCAGTAGATCCCAAGGTACCGATACGCAGTATTTT,CASRSQGTDTQYF
-,TRBJ2-2,TRBV21-1,-,TGTGCCAGCAGCACAGACAGGGGACCCGGGGAGCTGTTTTTT,CASSTDRGPGELFF
TRBD2,TRBJ2-1,TRBV5-1,once,TGCGCCAGCAGCCCCCTAGCGGGGATGTCTTTTGAGCAGTTCTTC,CASSPLAGMSFEQFF
-,TRBJ2-3,TRBV5-1,-,TGCGCCAGCAGCCCCGCGACGGGGATGGGCACAGATACGCAGTATTTT,CASSPATGMGTDTQYF
-,TRBJ1-1,TRBV4-2,-,TGTGCCAGCAGCCGTGGCGCGGTGGATGACACTGAAGCTTTCTTT,CASSRGAVDDTEAFF
-,TRBJ2-1,TRBV5-6,-,TGTGCCAGCAGCCCGACTGGCGGGGCCTACAATGAGCAGTTCTTC,CASSPTGGAYNEQFF
TRBD2,TRBJ2-1,TRBV7-9,-,TGTGCCAGCAGCCTAAGGTCTAGCGGGGGGTACAATGAGCAGTTCTTC,CASSLRSSGGYNEQFF
-,TRBJ1-5,TRBV2,-,TGTGCCAGCAACGAGGGACATAGCAATCAGCCCCAGCATTTT,CASNEGHSNQPQHF
TRBD1,TRBJ1-6,TRBV7-9,-,TGTGCCAGCAGCTTAGGAACAGGGGGTAGCCTCCACTTT,CASSLGTGGSLHF
-,TRBJ1-5,TRBV28,-,TGTGCCAGCAGTTACTTCAATCAGCCCCAGCATTTT,CASSYFNQPQHF
-,TRBJ1-2,TRBV28,-,TGTGCCAGCAGCCTCCCTTACCGTTCAGGGGTCCCCTCCGGCTACACCTTC,CASSLPYRSGVPSGYTF
-,TRBJ2-1,TRBV9,-,TGTGCCAGCAGCGTATCGCAAGGTCCAGGGTACAATGAGCAGTTCTTC,CASSVSQGPGYNEQFF
-,TRBJ2-3,TRBV19,-,TGTGCCAGTGCCTCGGAGGGCCTCAGGACAGATACGCAGTATTTT,CASASEGLRTDTQYF
TRBD2,TRBJ2-1,TRBV4-1,-,TGCGCCAGCAGCCAAGGTCGGGGGGGCCTCTATGAGCAGTTCTTC,CASSQGRGGLYEQFF
TRBD1,TRBJ1-5,TRBV9,few,TGTGCCAGCGGCCGGACAGGGACTCAGCCCCAGCATTTT,CASGRTGTQPQHF
-,TRBJ1-6,TRBV29-1,few,TGCAGCGCCCGAGAGGGGGATTATAATTCACCCCTCCACTTT,CSAREGDYNSPLHF
TRBD2,TRBJ2-7,TRBV6-6,-,TGTGCCAGCAGTTACGGACTAGCGGGAGAGGTCGAGCAGTACTTC,CASSYGLAGEVEQYF
-,TRBJ1-1,TRBV4-1,-,TGCGCCAGCAGCCAAGAGGCCTGGGACACTGAAGCTTTCTTT,CASSQEAWDTEAFF
-,TRBJ1-4,TRBV4-1,-,TGCGCCAGCAGCCCTGGAGGGTGGCGGGCAACTAATGAAAAACTGTTTTTT,CASSPGGWRATNEKLFF
-,TRBJ1-2,TRBV7-2,-,TGTGCCAGCAGCTTCACGCAGGGTCCCTATGGCTACACCTTC,CASSFTQGPYGYTF
-,TRBJ1-1,TRBV28,-,TGTGCCAGCAGAATGGGGGGGGGCAGCGGCACTGAAGCTTTCTTT,CASRMGGGSGTEAFF
-,TRBJ1-2,TRBV6-5,-,TGTGCCAGCAAGGCTCCGGGACAAACCGGCTACACCTTC,CASKAPGQTGYTF
-,TRBJ2-4,TRBV11-2,once,TGTGCCAGTCGGGGGCTAGCCAAAAACATTCAGTACTTC,CASRGLAKNIQYF
TRBD1,TRBJ2-5,TRBV19,-,TGTGCCAGTAGTATAGCGAGAGCCGGGACAGGGGTTAGAGAGACCCAGTACTTC,CASSIARAGTGVRETQYF
-,TRBJ2-2,TRBV5-1,-,TGCGCCAGCAGCTCTGGGGCTACGAACACCGGGGAGCTGTTTTTT,CASSSGATNTGELFF
-,TRBJ1-3,TRBV7-9,-,TGTGCCAGCAGCTCCTTTCGTTATGGAAACACCATATATTTT,CASSSFRYGNTIYF